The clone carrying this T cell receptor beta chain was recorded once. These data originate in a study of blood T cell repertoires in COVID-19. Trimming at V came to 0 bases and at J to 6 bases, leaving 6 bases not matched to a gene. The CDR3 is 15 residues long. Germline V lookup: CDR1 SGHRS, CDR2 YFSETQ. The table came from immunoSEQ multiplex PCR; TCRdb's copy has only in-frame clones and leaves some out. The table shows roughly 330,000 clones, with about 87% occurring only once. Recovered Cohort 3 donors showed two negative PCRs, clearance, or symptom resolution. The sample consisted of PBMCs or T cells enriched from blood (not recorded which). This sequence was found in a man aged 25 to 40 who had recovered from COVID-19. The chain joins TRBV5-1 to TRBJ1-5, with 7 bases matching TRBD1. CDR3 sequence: CASSLGQGGTQPQHF. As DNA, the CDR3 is TGCGCCAGCAGCTTGGGGCAGGGGGGTACTCAGCCCCAGCATTTT.